The clone carrying this T cell receptor beta chain was seen at least ten times. Its antigen is unidentified. The library was built for alpha chains, so this beta chain is an off-target read and its size means little. This sample stems from a study of spatial heterogeneity in lung cancer. Study-level information: Detected sequences consistently included more beta-chain ones than alpha-chain ones. Across the raw uncorrected reads, a unique TCR and UMI combination was observed, on average, more than ten times.

Time point here: sample taken at primary tumor resection. Study-level points and caveats: The study found that expanded intratumoral alpha and beta TCR counts tracked tumor mutation counts. Nonsynonymous mutation counts, ubiquitous and regional, were tracked by the respective counts of ubiquitous and regional expanded TCRs.

Germline CDR1 is MNHNY and CDR2 is SVGAGI (reference sequence). V was pared by 2 bases and J by 8 bases, with 13 bases between. This CDR3 contains 15 residues. Using its own MiXCR run on the 5' RACE reads, TCRdb lists one record per CDR3 protein. This sample yields about 16,000 distinct CDR3 sequences, of which 6.5% to 8% are seen a single time; 20% belongs to the top ten. The sequencing used lung tumor tissue, collected at surgery. The V and J genes are TRBV6-6 and TRBJ1-6; D remains ambiguous. The sequence was obtained from a female donor with early-stage non-small cell lung cancer. The DNA for the CDR3 is TGTGCCAGCAGTTACGATGATGCCCTTTATTCACCCCTCCACTTT. This translates into CASSYDDALYSPLHF.